This T cell receptor (beta chain) was obtained from a study of blood T cell repertoires in COVID-19. Overall study context: The United States, Italy and Spain provided the acute and convalescent COVID-19 samples. T cells, B-cell-depleted T cells, or PBMCs supplied cDNA or gDNA.

Patients of the Seattle cohort, enrolled during active infection, were followed longitudinally. Germline assignment: CDR1 SGDLS and CDR2 YYNGEE. The V end lost 0 bases, the J end lost 6 bases, and 10 bases lay between the germline ends. The CDR3 is made up of 14 amino acids. Per the original data handling: Reference gene primer amplification gave nucleated cell count estimates. Assay used: immunoSEQ multiplex PCR; TCRdb lists only in-frame clones, some missing. The DNA was the basis for D and trimming; V, J and clone size are from that table. The sample has 200,000 to 250,000 clones, approximately 90% seen once.

The rearrangement joins TRBV9 to TRBJ1-5; D may be TRBD1 (5 bases). The TCR sequence derives from a man in his thirties or forties with COVID-19, enrolled during active disease. Sequenced sample: peripheral blood. The CDR3 DNA is TGTGCCAGCAGCGTAGCTGGCGGGGGTCAGCCCCAGCATTTT. It codes for CASSVAGGGQPQHF.